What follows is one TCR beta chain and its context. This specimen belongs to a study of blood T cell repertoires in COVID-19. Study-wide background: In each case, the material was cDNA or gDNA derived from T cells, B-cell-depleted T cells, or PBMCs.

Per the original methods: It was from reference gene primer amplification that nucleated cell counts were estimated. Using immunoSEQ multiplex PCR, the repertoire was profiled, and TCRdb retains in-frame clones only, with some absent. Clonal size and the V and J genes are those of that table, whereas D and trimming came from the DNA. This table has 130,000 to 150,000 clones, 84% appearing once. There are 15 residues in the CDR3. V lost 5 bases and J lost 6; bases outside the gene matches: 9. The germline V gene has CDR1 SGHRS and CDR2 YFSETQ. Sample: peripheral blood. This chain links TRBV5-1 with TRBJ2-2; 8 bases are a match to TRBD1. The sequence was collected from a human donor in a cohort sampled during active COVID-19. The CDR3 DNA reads TGCGCCAGCAGTTTCGGACAGGGTAGGGCCGGGGAGCTGTTTTTT. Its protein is CASSFGQGRAGELFF. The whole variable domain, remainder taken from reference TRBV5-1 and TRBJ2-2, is KAGVTQTPRYLIKTRGQQVTLSCSPISGHRSVSWYQQTPGQGLQFLFEYFSETQRNKGNFPGRFSGRQFSNSRSEMNVSTLELGDSALYLCASSFGQGRAGELFFGEGSRLTVL.